This T cell receptor (beta chain) emerged from a study of cytomegalovirus exposure and HLA in healthy donors. The study ran its PCR with 60 Vbeta and 13 Jbeta primers. TCRdb's table, derived via immunoSEQ multiplex PCR, lists solely in-frame clones and lacks some. This table has approximately 150,000 clones, 78% appearing once. The CDR3 runs 16 residues. J gave up 4 bases and V 2 bases, and 9 bases lay outside the gene matches. Germline V gene lookup returns CDR1 SGDLS and CDR2 YYNGEE. V gene TRBV9 combines with J gene TRBJ1-2, with 9 bases identical to TRBD1. Input material: PBMCs. This clonotype was sampled from a woman between 45 and 65 years old in good health and CMV-seropositive. CDR3 loop: CASSVAPTGGIYGYTF. CDR3 coding DNA: TGTGCCAGCAGCGTGGCACCGACAGGGGGAATCTATGGCTACACCTTC.